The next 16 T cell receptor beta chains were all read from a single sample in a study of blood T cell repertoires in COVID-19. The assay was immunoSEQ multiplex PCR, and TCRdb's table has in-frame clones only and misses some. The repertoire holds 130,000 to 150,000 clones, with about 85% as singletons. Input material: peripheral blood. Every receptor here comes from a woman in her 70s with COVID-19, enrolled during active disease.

CDR3 bases: TGCAGCGTTACCCGCGTCGGAGCCAAAAACATTCAGTACTTC. It translates to CSVTRVGAKNIQYF. V usage is TRBV29-1 and J usage is TRBJ2-4; D remains ambiguous. Deletions cut 5 bases from V and 0 bases from J, with 11 bases between. In germline, CDR1 is SQVTM, CDR2 ANQGSEA. The CDR3 length is 14 residues.

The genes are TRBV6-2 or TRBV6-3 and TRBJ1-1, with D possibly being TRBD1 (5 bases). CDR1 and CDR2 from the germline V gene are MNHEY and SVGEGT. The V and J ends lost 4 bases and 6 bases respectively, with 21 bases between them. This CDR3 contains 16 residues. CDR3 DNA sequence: TGTGCCAGCAGTTCCGACTGGGACTTTAACGTCGCTGAAGCTTTCTTT. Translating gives CASSSDWDFNVAEAFF.

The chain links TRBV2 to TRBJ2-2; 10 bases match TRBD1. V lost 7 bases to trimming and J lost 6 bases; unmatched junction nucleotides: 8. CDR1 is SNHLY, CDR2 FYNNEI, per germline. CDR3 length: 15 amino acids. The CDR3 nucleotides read TGTGCCAGCATGGGACAGGGGCAATTCGCCGGGGAGCTGTTTTTT. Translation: CASMGQGQFAGELFF.

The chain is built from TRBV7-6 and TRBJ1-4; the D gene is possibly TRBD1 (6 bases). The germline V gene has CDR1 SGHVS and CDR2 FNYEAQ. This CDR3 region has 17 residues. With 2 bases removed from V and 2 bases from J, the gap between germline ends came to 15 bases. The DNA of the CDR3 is TGTGCCAGCAGCTTAATGGCGGGGGGGGCTACTAATGAAAAACTGTTTTTT. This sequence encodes CASSLMAGGATNEKLFF.

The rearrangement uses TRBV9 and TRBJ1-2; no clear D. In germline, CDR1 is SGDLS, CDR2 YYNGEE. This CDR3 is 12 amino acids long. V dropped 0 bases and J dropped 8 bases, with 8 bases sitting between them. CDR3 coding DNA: TGTGCCAGCAGCGTAGGGGAGGGAGGCTACACCTTC. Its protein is CASSVGEGGYTF.

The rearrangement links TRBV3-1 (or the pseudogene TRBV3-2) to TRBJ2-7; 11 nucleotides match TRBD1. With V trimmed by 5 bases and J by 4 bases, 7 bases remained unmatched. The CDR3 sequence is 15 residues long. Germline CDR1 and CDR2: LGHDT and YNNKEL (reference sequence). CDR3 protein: CASSEWTGGNYEQYF. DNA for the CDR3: TGTGCCAGCAGCGAATGGACAGGGGGCAATTACGAGCAGTACTTC.

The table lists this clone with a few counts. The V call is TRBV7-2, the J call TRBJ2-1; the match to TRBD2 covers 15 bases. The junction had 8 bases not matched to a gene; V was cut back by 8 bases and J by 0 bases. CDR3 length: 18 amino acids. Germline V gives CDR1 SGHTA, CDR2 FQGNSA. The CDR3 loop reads CASPSGTSGGISYNEQFF. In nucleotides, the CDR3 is TGTGCCAGCCCCTCCGGGACTAGCGGGGGGATCTCCTACAATGAGCAGTTCTTC.

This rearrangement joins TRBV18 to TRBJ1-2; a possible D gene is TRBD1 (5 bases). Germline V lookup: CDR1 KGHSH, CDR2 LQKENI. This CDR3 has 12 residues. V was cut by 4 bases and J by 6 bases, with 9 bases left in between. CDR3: CASSLAGDGYTF. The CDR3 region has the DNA TGTGCCAGCTCACTCGCGGGGGATGGCTACACCTTC.

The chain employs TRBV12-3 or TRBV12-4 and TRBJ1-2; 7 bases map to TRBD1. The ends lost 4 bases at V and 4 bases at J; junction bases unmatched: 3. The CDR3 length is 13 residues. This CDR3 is CASSSDRVYGYTF. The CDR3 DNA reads TGTGCCAGCAGTTCCGACAGGGTCTATGGCTACACCTTC.

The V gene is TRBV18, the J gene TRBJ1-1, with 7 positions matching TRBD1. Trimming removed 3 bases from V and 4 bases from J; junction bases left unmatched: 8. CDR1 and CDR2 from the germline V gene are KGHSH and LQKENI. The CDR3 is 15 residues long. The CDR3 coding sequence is TGTGCCAGCTCACCCTCAGGGGGAGTGGGCACTGAAGCTTTCTTT. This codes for CASSPSGGVGTEAFF.

The CDR3 nucleotides read TGCGCCAGCAGCTTGGGACAGGGGAACGAGCAGTACTTC. Amino acids: CASSLGQGNEQYF. V gene TRBV5-1 combines with J gene TRBJ2-7, with 8 bases aligning to TRBD1. Trimming at V came to 0 bases and at J to 5 bases, leaving 1 base not matched to a gene. The CDR3 contains 13 residues. Germline CDR1 and CDR2: SGHRS and YFSETQ.

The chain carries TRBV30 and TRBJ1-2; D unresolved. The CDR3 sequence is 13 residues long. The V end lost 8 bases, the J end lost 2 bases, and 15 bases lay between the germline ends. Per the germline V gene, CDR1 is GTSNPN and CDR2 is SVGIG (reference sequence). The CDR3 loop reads CATSLGENYGYTF. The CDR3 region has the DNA TGTGCCACCTCTCTAGGAGAAAACTATGGCTACACCTTC.

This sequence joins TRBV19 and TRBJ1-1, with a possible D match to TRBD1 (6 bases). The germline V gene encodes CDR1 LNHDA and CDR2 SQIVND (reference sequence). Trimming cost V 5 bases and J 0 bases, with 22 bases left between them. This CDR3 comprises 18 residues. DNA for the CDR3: TGTGCCAGTAGTTCGAAGGGGACACAGGGACGATTGAACACTGAAGCTTTCTTT. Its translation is CASSSKGTQGRLNTEAFF.

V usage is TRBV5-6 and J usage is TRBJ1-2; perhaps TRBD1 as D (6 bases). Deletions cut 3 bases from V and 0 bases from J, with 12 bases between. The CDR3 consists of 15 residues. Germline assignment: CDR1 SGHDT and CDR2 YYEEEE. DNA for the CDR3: TGTGCCAGCAGCTACACAGGGACCACTAACTATGGCTACACCTTC. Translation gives CASSYTGTTNYGYTF.

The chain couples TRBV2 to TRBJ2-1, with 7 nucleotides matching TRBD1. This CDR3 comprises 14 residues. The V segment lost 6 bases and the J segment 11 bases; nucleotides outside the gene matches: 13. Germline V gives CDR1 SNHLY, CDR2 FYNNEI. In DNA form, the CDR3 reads TGTGCCAGCAGCTCCGACAGGGCGCAAAATCAGCAGTTCTTC. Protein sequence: CASSSDRAQNQQFF.

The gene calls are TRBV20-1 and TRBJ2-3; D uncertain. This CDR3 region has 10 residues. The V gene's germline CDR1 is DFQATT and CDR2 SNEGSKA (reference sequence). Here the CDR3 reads CSRLIDTQYF. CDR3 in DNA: TGCAGCCGTCTAATAGATACGCAGTATTTT.